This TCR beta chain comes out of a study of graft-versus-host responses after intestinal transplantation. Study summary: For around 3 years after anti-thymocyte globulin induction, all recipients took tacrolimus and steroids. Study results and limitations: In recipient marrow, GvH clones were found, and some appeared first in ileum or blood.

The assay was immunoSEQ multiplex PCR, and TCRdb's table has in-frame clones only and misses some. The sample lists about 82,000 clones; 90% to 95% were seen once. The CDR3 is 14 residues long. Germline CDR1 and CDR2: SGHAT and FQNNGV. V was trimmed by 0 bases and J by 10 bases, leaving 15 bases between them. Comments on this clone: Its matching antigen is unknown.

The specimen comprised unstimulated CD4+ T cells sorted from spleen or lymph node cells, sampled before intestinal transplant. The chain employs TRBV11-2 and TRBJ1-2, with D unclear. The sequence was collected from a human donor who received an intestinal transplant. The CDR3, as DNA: TGTGCCAGCAGCTTAGATCGGGGTATCGGGGACTACACCTTC. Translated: CASSLDRGIGDYTF.